The clone carrying this T cell receptor beta chain was picked up a small number of times. Its antigen is not identified. These data come from a study of T cell repertoires in cytomegalovirus infection. Study-wide background: It can be stated that public TCR beta signatures indicated CMV infection as well as a matching HLA type.

TCRdb used MiXCR to reprocess the reads, holding one entry per CDR3 protein. Of 120,000 to 150,000 distinct CDR3 sequences listed, 6.5% were seen once; the top ten hold 15% to 20%. This CDR3 is 15 amino acids long. Trimming took off 3 bases at V and 4 bases at J, with 10 bases between the two ends. The study's findings and limits: The study found HLA-C-restricted CMV-specific TCR beta clonotypes dominating the ex vivo response. The cumulative frequency of public TCR beta families identified carriers of CMV plus the relevant HLA.

V and J are TRBV12-3 or TRBV12-4 and TRBJ1-6, with D possibly matching TRBD1 (5 bases). Material for sequencing was PBMCs. The receptor comes from a human donor in good health (CMV status not recorded). Some clones in this sample may be carry-over from other donors' samples. CDR3 nucleotide sequence: TGTGCCAGCAGTTTTGAGGACACTTATAATTCACCCCTCCACTTT. It yields the protein CASSFEDTYNSPLHF.